This TCR beta chain derives from a study of T cells in Graves' hyperthyroidism and ophthalmopathy. Overall study context: Upon initial diagnosis and before any treatment, peripheral blood was collected.

Overall study findings and caveats: With a median lead of about 6.9 months before onset, the model predicted ophthalmopathy.

On this clonotype itself: Its specificity is unknown.

Pregnant or lactating patients were excluded, as were those with uncontrolled infection or other autoimmune disease. Fresh peripheral blood, approximately 9.6 ml, yielded the PBMCs. TCR beta CDR3 region amplification was performed from RNA transcripts. The HTBI set primed first-round TCR CDR3 RT-PCR. TCRdb re-analysed the multiplex PCR reads in MiXCR, keeping a single row per CDR3 protein. This sample has roughly 700,000 distinct CDR3 sequences; approximately 40% occur once, and the top ten carry roughly 31%. CDR1 is WSHSY, CDR2 SAAADI, per germline. The V gene lost 3 bases and the J gene lost 3 bases, with 12 bases spanning the gap. This CDR3 is 14 amino acids long.

The V gene is TRBV10-2, the J gene TRBJ2-7; either TRBD1 or TRBD2 may supply D (5 bases each). The TCR sequence derives from a woman between 40 and 55 years old with Graves' hyperthyroidism. Sequencing was carried out using blood. This chain's CDR3 is CASSDSGANYEQYF. CDR3 coding DNA: TGCGCCAGCAGTGACTCCGGGGCCAACTACGAGCAGTACTTC.